This TCR beta chain was recovered during a study of T cell repertoires in cytomegalovirus infection (dated by TCRdb to the late 2010s). Regarding the complete study: Donor HLA type was relevant to the analysis, as public TCR beta signatures indicated carriage of CMV infection together with the matching HLA type.

Findings and caveats that apply to the study as a whole: Carriers of CMV infection plus the relevant HLA type were discriminated by the cumulative frequency of public TCR beta family members in the study cohort and in an independent approximately 340-donor cohort. The ex vivo response was dominated by HLA-C-restricted CMV-specific TCR beta clonotypes, which also provided the single most frequent clonotype in two of eight donors.

This clonotype was seen a few times. It has no known antigen specificity. Base qualities are not at hand, and no much larger clone is one base apart. The CDR3 spans 12 residues, from the cysteine through the phenylalanine. Only the CDR3 portion is preserved as DNA: 36 bases, with reading frame beginning at the first base. The germline V gene (reference sequence) gives CDR1 as SEHNR and CDR2 as FQNEAQ. Between the V and J ends, shortened by 5 bases and 5 bases respectively, the junction contains 10 bases. The reads were generated on an Illumina HiSeq 1500. TCRdb reran the public reads through fastp at Q25 and MiXCR, keeping productive beta chains. Identical CDR3 proteins give one entry, which carries the most common genes and DNA. This sample has some 170,000 distinct CDR3 sequences in its table, and roughly 15% of those were observed once. Approximately 25% of the sample goes to the ten largest clones.

The clonotype originates from a human donor in good health (CMV status not recorded). Some clones in this sample may be carry-over from other donors' samples. The chain is assembled from TRBV7-9 and TRBJ2-7; the D segment cannot be called with confidence. The material sequenced was CD8+ T cells from PBMCs. The CDR3 protein sequence reads: CASSTTPHEQYF. The nucleotides read TGTGCCAGCAGCACGACACCCCACGAGCAGTACTTC.